This TCR beta chain was documented in a study of T cells in Graves' hyperthyroidism and ophthalmopathy. Overall study findings and caveats: Most expanded thyroid clonotypes above 0.001 recurred in blood.

Under 3 months was the duration of disease in ophthalmopathy patients, who also had a Clinical Activity Score of at least 3 and a NOSPECS grade of at least 4. A patient was excluded if there was uncontrolled infection, other autoimmune disease, pregnancy or lactation. CDR3 length: 14 amino acids. Germline CDR1 and CDR2: SGHRS and YFSETQ. Trimming pared 0 bases from V and 5 bases from J, leaving 12 bases between. This clonotype has a count of ten or more. Its target is not known. Researchers amplified the TCR beta CDR3 regions from RNA transcripts. The primer set for the first-round RT-PCR of the TCR CDR3 was HTBI. TCRdb itself ran the multiplex PCR reads through MiXCR, one entry per CDR3 protein. The data contain around 400,000 distinct CDR3 sequences, approximately 16% of them singletons.

The sequence was obtained from a woman aged 55 to 70 with Graves' ophthalmopathy. The chain has TRBV5-1 and TRBJ2-7; D is possibly TRBD2 (6 bases). The material sequenced was blood. CDR3 in amino acids: CASSLVGSPDEQYF. The CDR3 region has the DNA TGCGCCAGCAGCTTGGTCGGGAGTCCAGACGAGCAGTACTTC.